This is a list of T cell receptor beta chains from one sample in a study of T cell responses to AZD1222 COVID-19 vaccine. The table came from immunoSEQ multiplex PCR; TCRdb's copy has only in-frame clones and leaves some out. The repertoire holds 65,000 to 95,000 clones, 80% seen once, with under 25% in the top ten. Sequencing was performed on peripheral blood, taken on day 0 of AZD1222 vaccination. These receptors were obtained from an adult in good health. CDR3s include the opening cysteine and the closing phenylalanine or tryptophan. Fields, in order: V gene, D gene, J gene, clone size, CDR3 DNA, CDR3 protein. The D gene is left open where the match is weak. A row's size may be missing; if present it is once, few, many or a size class.

>TRBV11-2|.|TRBJ1-2|.
TGTGCCAGCAGCTTAGTGGGGAGGGGGAACTATGGCTACACCTTC
CASSLVGRGNYGYTF
>TRBV24-1|.|TRBJ1-1|.
TGTGCCACCAGGGAGGGGTTGGACACTGAAGCTTTCTTT
CATREGLDTEAFF
>TRBV5-5|.|TRBJ1-5|.
TGTGCCAGCAGCTTGAGGGGGGCGGATCAGCCCCAGCATTTT
CASSLRGADQPQHF
>TRBV5-1|TRBD2|TRBJ2-1|.
TGCGCCAGCAGTACTAGCGGGTACAATGAGCAGTTCTTC
CASSTSGYNEQFF
>TRBV29-1|.|TRBJ2-3|.
TGCAGCGTTGACAAGGGGGGGACAGATACGCAGTATTTT
CSVDKGGTDTQYF
>TRBV5-1|.|TRBJ1-1|.
TGCGCCAGCAGCTTATCCGGGACGGAGAACACTGAAGCTTTCTTT
CASSLSGTENTEAFF
>TRBV18|.|TRBJ1-3|.
TGTGCCAGCTCACCAGTAGGACCGAGCTCTGGAAACACCATATATTTT
CASSPVGPSSGNTIYF
>TRBV2|.|TRBJ1-5|.
TGTGCCAGCAGTCCAGGGGAAGGCCAGCCCCAGCATTTT
CASSPGEGQPQHF
>TRBV18|TRBD1|TRBJ1-1|.
TGTGCCAGCTCACAAAACTCCCTACAGGGGAAGGGTGAAGCTTTCTTT
CASSQNSLQGKGEAFF
>TRBV5-1|TRBD1|TRBJ2-7|.
TGCGCCAGCAGCTTGGAAGGACAGGGACCGGGCGAGCAGTACTTC
CASSLEGQGPGEQYF
>TRBV11-3|.|TRBJ2-3|.
TGTGCCAGCAGCCCTGGAGGGCGCGGAGATACGCAGTATTTT
CASSPGGRGDTQYF
>TRBV28|TRBD2|TRBJ2-1|few
TGTGCCAGCAGTTCAGCGGGGAGCTCCTACAATGAGCAGTTCTTC
CASSSAGSSYNEQFF
>TRBV6-5|.|TRBJ2-2|.
TGTGCCAGCAGTTACTCCGGGGGTAGCACCGGGGAGCTGTTTTTT
CASSYSGGSTGELFF
>TRBV6-1|TRBD1|TRBJ1-6|.
TGTGCCAGCAGTGAACCCCAGACAGGGGTTTGGAATTCACCCCTCCACTTT
CASSEPQTGVWNSPLHF
>TRBV19|.|TRBJ2-5|.
TGTGCCAGTAGTCCACCTACCCTCAGCAGACTCCAAGAGACCCAGTACTTC
CASSPPTLSRLQETQYF
>TRBV18|.|TRBJ2-5|.
TGTGCCAGCTCACCCACAGGACAAGAGACCCAGTACTTC
CASSPTGQETQYF
>TRBV12-3/TRBV12-4|.|TRBJ1-5|.
TGTGCCAGCAGTTTGAGCCAAAATCAGCCCCAGCATTTT
CASSLSQNQPQHF
>TRBV7-8|TRBD1|TRBJ1-2|.
TGTGCCAGCAGCCCCGGGACAGGGGGGTCTTTCTATGGCTACACCTTC
CASSPGTGGSFYGYTF
>TRBV7-9|TRBD1|TRBJ1-1|.
TGTGCCAGCAGCTTAGTAACAGGGGATGAAGCTTTCTTT
CASSLVTGDEAFF
>TRBV9|.|TRBJ2-7|.
TGTGCCAGCAGCGTAGGTGGGTGGGGGGACGAGCAGTACTTC
CASSVGGWGDEQYF
>TRBV5-1|TRBD2|TRBJ2-5|.
TGCGCCAGCAGGCCCGGGGGGGCCGGTGAGACCCAGTACTTC
CASRPGGAGETQYF
>TRBV14|.|TRBJ2-3|.
TGTGCCAGCAGCCCCCAGGGGATAAGCACAGATACGCAGTATTTT
CASSPQGISTDTQYF
>TRBV19|.|TRBJ2-2|.
TGTGCCAGTAGTAAGGGGAACACAGCGAACACCGGGGAGCTGTTTTTT
CASSKGNTANTGELFF
>TRBV18|.|TRBJ1-6|.
TGTGCCAGCTCCCGGGAGATCGAAAATTCACCCCTCCACTTT
CASSREIENSPLHF
>TRBV29-1|.|TRBJ1-1|.
TGCAGCGTTCTCGGGGGCAGACCGAACACTGAAGCTTTCTTT
CSVLGGRPNTEAFF
>TRBV18|TRBD1|TRBJ2-5|.
TGTGCCAGCTCACCCAACAGGGGGCTTCAAACCCTCCAAGAGACCCAGTACTTC
CASSPNRGLQTLQETQYF
>TRBV29-1|TRBD1|TRBJ2-5|.
TGCAGCGTCCGGGACAGCCAAGAGACCCAGTACTTC
CSVRDSQETQYF
>TRBV27|TRBD1|TRBJ1-2|.
TGTGCCAGCAAAGCCGGGACAGGGTCCTATGGCTACACCTTC
CASKAGTGSYGYTF
>TRBV29-1|.|TRBJ1-5|.
TGCAGCGTTGGTGGGAGCAATCAGCCCCAGCATTTT
CSVGGSNQPQHF
>TRBV28|TRBD1|TRBJ1-2|.
TGTGCCAGCGGACAGGGGGCAGGCGGCTACACCTTC
CASGQGAGGYTF
>TRBV5-1|.|TRBJ2-1|.
TGCGCCAGCAGCTTGCCAGGGGCAGAAGACAATGAGCAGTTCTTC
CASSLPGAEDNEQFF
>TRBV2|.|TRBJ1-5|.
TGTGCCAGCAACCAATGGGGGGGCCAGTTTAGCAATCAGCCCCAGCATTTT
CASNQWGGQFSNQPQHF
>TRBV5-1|TRBD2|TRBJ2-3|.
TGCGCCAGCAGCCCTGAAGGACTAGCGGGGGGGCCCGCAGATACGCAGTATTTT
CASSPEGLAGGPADTQYF
>TRBV29-1|TRBD2|TRBJ2-4|.
TGCAGCGTTGTTGGGGAGGGAACCCGGGAGCAAAACATTCAGTACTTC
CSVVGEGTREQNIQYF
>TRBV5-1|.|TRBJ2-7|once
TGCGCCAGCAGGTTGAGCAGCGAATACGAGCAGTACTTC
CASRLSSEYEQYF
>TRBV7-8|TRBD1|TRBJ1-5|few
TGTGCCAGCAGCCCGGGACTACAGGGGGATCAGCCCCAGCATTTT
CASSPGLQGDQPQHF
>TRBV9|.|TRBJ1-6|.
TGTGCCAGCAGCGTAGAGGGGGGGCGGTCACCCCTCCACTTT
CASSVEGGRSPLHF
>TRBV6-5|.|TRBJ1-5|.
TGTGCCAGCAGTCCCGGACAGAGGGGTCAGCCCCAGCATTTT
CASSPGQRGQPQHF
>TRBV7-6|.|TRBJ2-2|.
TGTGCCAGCAGCCCAGTGGGGGCCGGGGAGCTGTTTTTT
CASSPVGAGELFF
>TRBV18|.|TRBJ2-3|.
TGTGCCAGCTCACCTATGGGCAGGCTTCGCACAGATACGCAGTATTTT
CASSPMGRLRTDTQYF